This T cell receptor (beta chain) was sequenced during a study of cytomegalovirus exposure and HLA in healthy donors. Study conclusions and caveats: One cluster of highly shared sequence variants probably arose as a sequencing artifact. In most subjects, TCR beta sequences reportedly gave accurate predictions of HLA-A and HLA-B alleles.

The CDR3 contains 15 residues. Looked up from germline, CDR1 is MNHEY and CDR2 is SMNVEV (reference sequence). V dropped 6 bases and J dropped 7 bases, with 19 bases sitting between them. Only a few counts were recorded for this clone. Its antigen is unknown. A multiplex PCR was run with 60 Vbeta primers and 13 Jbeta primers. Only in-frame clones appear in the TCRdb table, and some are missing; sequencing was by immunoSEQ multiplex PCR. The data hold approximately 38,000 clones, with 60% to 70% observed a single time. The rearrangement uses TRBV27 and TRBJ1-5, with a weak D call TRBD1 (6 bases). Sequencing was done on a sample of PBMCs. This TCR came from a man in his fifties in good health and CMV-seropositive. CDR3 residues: CASSLGGAQLQPQHF. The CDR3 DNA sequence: TGTGCCAGCAGCCTAGGGGGGGCCCAGCTCCAGCCCCAGCATTTT.